This T cell receptor (beta chain) comes out of a study of naive and memory T cell subsets. Germline V gene lookup returns CDR1 GTSNPN and CDR2 SVGIG (reference sequence). The length of the CDR3 is 12 residues. Between the trimmed V and J ends, which lost 3 bases and 3 bases, there was a span of 9 bases. The beta constant-region primer was an equimolar mix of two oligonucleotides covering TRBC1 and TRBC2. Ligated cDNA was amplified by four rounds of PCR with nested alpha and beta constant-region primers and SP2. The cDNA 3' end received a ligated single-stranded oligonucleotide carrying the SP2 primer and a 12-nucleotide UMI. TCRdb ran MiXCR on the UMI-ligation and nested PCR reads and lists one entry per CDR3 protein. This sample carries over 100,000 distinct CDR3 sequences, about 36% of them seen once, and the ten largest clones take approximately 0.9%. The table lists this clonotype with a few counts.

The genes are TRBV30 and TRBJ2-7; the D is unclear. Sequenced: central memory CD4+ T cells from blood. This TCR derives from a human donor in good health. This CDR3 is CAWSILGYEQYF. DNA for the CDR3: TGTGCCTGGAGCATCCTAGGCTACGAGCAGTACTTC.